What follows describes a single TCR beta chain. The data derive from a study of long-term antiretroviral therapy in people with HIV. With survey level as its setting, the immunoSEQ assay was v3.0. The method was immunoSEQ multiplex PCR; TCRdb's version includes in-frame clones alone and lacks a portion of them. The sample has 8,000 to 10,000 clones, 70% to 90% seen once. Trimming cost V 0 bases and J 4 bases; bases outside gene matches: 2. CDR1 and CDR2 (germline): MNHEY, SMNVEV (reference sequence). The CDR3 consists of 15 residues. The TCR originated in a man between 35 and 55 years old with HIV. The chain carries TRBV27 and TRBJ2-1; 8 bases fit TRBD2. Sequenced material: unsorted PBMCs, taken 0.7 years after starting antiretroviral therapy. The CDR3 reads CASSLSSGSYNEQFF. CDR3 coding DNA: TGTGCCAGCAGTTTATCAAGCGGGAGTTACAATGAGCAGTTCTTC.